These T cell receptor beta chains were read from a single sample in a study of T cells expressing NK-cell markers. TCRdb re-analyzed the 5' RACE reads; it lists each CDR3 protein once, without DNA. The sample has fewer than 200,000 distinct CDR3 sequences. Source material: blood T cells: a sorted CD56 or NKG2C T cell subset, CD4+ or CD8+ T cells, or bulk PBMC T cells (not recorded which). These receptors were obtained from a woman aged 18 to 75 in good health. The CDR3 runs from the conserved cysteine through the conserved F or W. Each record gives: CDR3 length, J gene, V gene, CDR3 protein.

14	TRBJ2-1	TRBV7-2	CASSLAGGPNEQFF
17	TRBJ1-6	TRBV27	CASSILPVAGRNSPLHF
14	TRBJ2-1	TRBV20-1	CSARGLAVHNEQFF
15	TRBJ1-1	TRBV7-2	CASSLPLAGSTEAFF
17	TRBJ2-1	TRBV27	CASSFRADRKVYNEQFF
18	TRBJ2-7	TRBV27	CASSLSSSGSGFSYEQYF
13	TRBJ1-1	TRBV2	CASSGKVNTEAFF
13	TRBJ1-2	TRBV7-9	CASSPRANYGYTF
14	TRBJ2-5	TRBV6-5	CASSYFSGIETQYF
14	TRBJ2-2	TRBV20-1	CSARTSLNTGELFF
15	TRBJ1-5	TRBV6-1	CASSETLGPAQPQHF
15	TRBJ2-2	TRBV12-3/TRBV12-4	CASSLGLGGTGELFF
13	TRBJ1-2	TRBV12-3/TRBV12-4	CASSFRGWDGYTF
17	TRBJ2-7	TRBV4-1	CASTPGTSGRAVDEQYF
16	TRBJ2-2	TRBV7-6	CASSLAAGQGSGELFF
15	TRBJ2-3	TRBV7-3	CASRATSGGADTQYF
15	TRBJ2-7	TRBV2	CASSEDQIELNEQYF
15	TRBJ2-3	TRBV12-3/TRBV12-4	CASRIAGASTDTQYF
13	TRBJ2-1	TRBV19	CAKEDSSYNEQFF
15	TRBJ2-3	TRBV14	CASSKQGAAVDTQYF
14	TRBJ2-7	TRBV7-8	CASTRQGFSYEQYF
13	TRBJ2-3	TRBV5-1	CASRVGVTDTQYF
15	TRBJ1-6	TRBV7-9	CASSLTQGNGSPLHF
13	TRBJ1-2	TRBV18	CASSPAGSAGYTF
16	TRBJ2-2	TRBV11-2	CASSYPGTFNTGELFF
14	TRBJ2-5	TRBV25-1	CASSDWTTQETQYF